This T cell receptor (beta chain) was captured by sequencing in a study of T-cell reconstitution after alpha-beta-depleted transplantation in children. Germline CDR1 reads GTSNPN; CDR2 reads SVGIG (reference sequence). The CDR3 has 14 residues. The ends were cut back, 3 bases at V and 1 base at J, with 12 bases in the middle. This clonotype was found a few times. Preparation of the TCRbeta library was carried out with unique molecular identifiers. TCRdb re-analysed the PCR reads in MiXCR, keeping a single row per CDR3 protein. The profile shows approximately 520,000 distinct CDR3 sequences, approximately 32% of them singletons.

The TCR was taken from a human donor who donated a stem cell graft to a child with aplastic anemia. This chain joins TRBV30 and TRBJ1-1, with D possibly matching TRBD1 (5 bases). Sequencing was performed on PBMCs from the stem cell graft donor, taken from the stem cell graft. CDR3 nucleotide sequence: TGTGCCTGGAGGGGGGGACGGAAGAACACTGAAGCTTTCTTT. This sequence encodes CAWRGGRKNTEAFF.